This T cell receptor beta chain was recovered during a study of OX40 agonist ivuxolimab in advanced cancers. Study-wide background: Ivuxolimab is a fully human IgG2 antibody that activates OX40 (CD134). The group had a mean age of about 65 years, ranged from roughly 23 to 85, and was 80% to 85% male.

Clones were read by immunoSEQ multiplex PCR, and TCRdb kept only the in-frame ones, dropping some. The sample lists some 50,000 clones; around 90% were seen once. Autoimmune disease history or systemic immunosuppression excluded patients. Blood sampling was done at baseline, cycle 4 day 1, and cycle 7 day 1. The CDR3 extends over 10 amino acids. Trimming stripped 5 bases from V and 10 bases from J, with 6 bases between. Germline V gene sequence: CDR1 SGHTA, CDR2 FQGTGA. This clonotype was obtained from an adult with an advanced solid tumor such as melanoma, head and neck, liver or kidney cancer. Sequencing used CD4+ or CD8+ T cells sorted from blood, obtained in a trial of the OX40 agonist ivuxolimab. The chain employs TRBV7-3 and TRBJ2-4; D gene unclear. The CDR3 DNA reads as TGTGCCAGCAGCCATGGGATTCAGTACTTC. This codes for CASSHGIQYF.